These T cell receptor beta chains were read from a single sample in a study of blood T cell repertoires in COVID-19. Only in-frame clones appear in the TCRdb table, and some are missing; sequencing was by immunoSEQ multiplex PCR. The data show over 70,000 clones, with 80% to 90% seen just once and 15% to 20% held by the top ten. The material sequenced was peripheral blood. The receptors were sampled from a human donor in a cohort sampled during active COVID-19. Each CDR3 is given with its conserved first and last residue. The D gene is left open where the match is weak. For some rows the clone size is stated as once, few or many, or as a class when expanded; others skip it.

TRBJ1-6,TRBD1,15,-,TRBV18,TGTGCCAGCTCACCCCTTGGGACAGATAATTCACCCCTCCACTTT,CASSPLGTDNSPLHF
TRBJ2-5,TRBD2,16,-,TRBV24-1,TGTGCCACCAGTACGTGGACTAGCGGGAGGGTAGAGACCCAGTACTTC,CATSTWTSGRVETQYF
TRBJ2-3,-,14,-,TRBV30,TGTGCCTGGACTCGTGTACGTGGCGGTGATACGCAGTATTTT,CAWTRVRGGDTQYF
TRBJ2-1,TRBD2,15,-,TRBV25-1,TGTGCCAGCAGTGATACGGGGGGGGCATACAATGAGCAGTTCTTC,CASSDTGGAYNEQFF
TRBJ2-5,TRBD1,18,-,TRBV25-1,TGTGCCAGCAGTGGGGCCTTTATCAGACAGGGCTCAGGAGAGACCCAGTACTTC,CASSGAFIRQGSGETQYF
TRBJ2-5,-,17,once,TRBV15,TGTGCCACCAGCAGAGGTGGGGCGGGGAGAGGATCGGAGACCCAGTACTTC,CATSRGGAGRGSETQYF
TRBJ2-3,TRBD2,15,-,TRBV18,TGTGCCAGCTCACTACTAGCGCCCTCCACAGATACGCAGTATTTT,CASSLLAPSTDTQYF
TRBJ2-4,TRBD2,20,-,TRBV4-1,TGCGCCAGCAGCCAAGACTCACCGGGACTAGTCCTCTCTACCAAAAACATTCAGTACTTC,CASSQDSPGLVLSTKNIQYF
TRBJ2-5,TRBD2,18,-,TRBV6-1,TGTGCCAGCAGTGAAATGGTAGCGGGAGGTAAGGGGGAAGAGACCCAGTACTTC,CASSEMVAGGKGEETQYF
TRBJ2-5,TRBD2,16,-,TRBV3-1/TRBV3-2,TGTGCCAGCAGCCATGTTCATACGGGAGGGTCGAAGACCCAGTACTTC,CASSHVHTGGSKTQYF
TRBJ2-6,-,13,-,TRBV11-3,TGTGCCAGCAGCCGGGCTGGGGCCAACGTCCTGACTTTC,CASSRAGANVLTF
TRBJ2-5,TRBD2,16,-,TRBV19,TGTGCCAGTAGCAGGACTAGCGGGGGGGTGAAAGAGACCCAGTACTTC,CASSRTSGGVKETQYF
TRBJ1-6,-,17,few,TRBV3-1/TRBV3-2,TGTGCCAGCAGCCAAGTTGCGTTTAGCTCCTATAATTCACCCCTCCACTTT,CASSQVAFSSYNSPLHF
TRBJ2-3,TRBD2,14,-,TRBV11-2,TGTGCCAGCAGCGTCCAGCGGGGGGGGAATACGCAGTATTTT,CASSVQRGGNTQYF
TRBJ2-5,TRBD1,21,once,TRBV5-3,TGTGCCAGAAGCCCCCGCCACTTGCGTCGATCTTTCACAGGGGGCGCTGAGACCCAGTACTTC,CARSPRHLRRSFTGGAETQYF
TRBJ2-3,TRBD2,16,once,TRBV5-1,TGCGCCAGCAGCCCCCGACTAGCGGGAGGGCCCGATACGCAGTATTTT,CASSPRLAGGPDTQYF
TRBJ2-5,-,14,few,TRBV6-6,TGTGCCAGCAGTTACTCTGATCCCCAGGGGACCCAGTACTTC,CASSYSDPQGTQYF
TRBJ1-1,-,14,once,TRBV11-2,TGTGCCAGCAGCTTATTATTCGGGTACACTGAAGCTTTCTTT,CASSLLFGYTEAFF
TRBJ2-3,-,13,-,TRBV5-1,TGCGCCAGCAGCTCTAGCGTGGAGGATACGCAGTATTTT,CASSSSVEDTQYF
TRBJ2-3,TRBD1,14,-,TRBV29-1,TGCAGCGTTCCCCAGGGGGCGGGCACAGATACGCAGTATTTT,CSVPQGAGTDTQYF
TRBJ2-7,TRBD1,14,-,TRBV15,TGTGCCACTAGCAGAGATACAGGGGGCTACGAGCAGTACTTC,CATSRDTGGYEQYF
TRBJ2-3,-,16,-,TRBV28,TGTGCCAGCAGTCAAGGGGCGGGGATAAGCACAGATACGCAGTATTTT,CASSQGAGISTDTQYF
TRBJ2-3,TRBD1,16,-,TRBV4-2,TGTGCCAGCAGCCAAGAGTCGACAGGGGGGACAGATACGCAGTATTTT,CASSQESTGGTDTQYF
TRBJ1-3,TRBD1,15,-,TRBV9,TGTGCCAGCAGCGTAGGGACAGGGGGCACGGACACCATATATTTT,CASSVGTGGTDTIYF
TRBJ1-2,-,11,-,TRBV19,TGTGCCAGCACGGGGTACTATGGCTACACCTTC,CASTGYYGYTF
TRBJ2-7,-,16,-,TRBV5-1,TGCGCCAGCAGCCTTCTGCCCCGGGACTCCTCCTACGAGCAGTACTTC,CASSLLPRDSSYEQYF
TRBJ1-5,-,12,-,TRBV29-1,TGCAGCGCCCGGGGTCCTAATCAGCCCCAGCATTTT,CSARGPNQPQHF
TRBJ1-5,TRBD1,15,-,TRBV2,TGTGCCAGCAGCGTGGACAGGGCCCTCAATCAGCCCCAGCATTTT,CASSVDRALNQPQHF
TRBJ1-5,-,13,-,TRBV5-1,TGCGCCAGCAGCTTGGTGGAGGGCCAGCCCCAGCATTTT,CASSLVEGQPQHF
TRBJ2-7,TRBD1,15,-,TRBV6-1,TGTGCCAGCAGTGAACAACAGGGGGCTTCCTACGAGCAGTACTTC,CASSEQQGASYEQYF
TRBJ2-1,-,15,-,TRBV11-3,TGTGCCAGCACCCCAGGGGGGCGATCCTACAATGAGCAGTTCTTC,CASTPGGRSYNEQFF
TRBJ2-1,TRBD2,15,-,TRBV28,TGTGCCAGCAGACGACCCGGACTAGATGGGGGGAAGCAGTTCTTC,CASRRPGLDGGKQFF
TRBJ2-1,TRBD2,15,-,TRBV3-1/TRBV3-2,TGTGCCAGCAGCCAAGGGGGTGCGGGGACTATTTTTCAGTTCTTC,CASSQGGAGTIFQFF
TRBJ2-5,TRBD2,15,-,TRBV9,TGTGCCAGCAGCGCAGCGTCGGGACTAGGGGGGCCACAGTACTTC,CASSAASGLGGPQYF
TRBJ2-7,TRBD2,16,-,TRBV9,TGTGCCAGCAGCGCGCCGGGGCTAGCGGGAGTTGGCGAGCAGTACTTC,CASSAPGLAGVGEQYF
TRBJ2-5,-,16,-,TRBV7-8,TGTGCCAGCAGCTTAGTCCCAGGGCGACCAGGGGAGACCCAGTACTTC,CASSLVPGRPGETQYF
TRBJ2-1,TRBD2,14,-,TRBV19,TGTGCCAGTGGGACTAGCGGCCGCTACAATGAGCAGTTCTTC,CASGTSGRYNEQFF
TRBJ2-7,TRBD1,14,few,TRBV11-2,TGTGCCAGCAGCCCGGGGACAGTTTACTACGAGCAGTACTTC,CASSPGTVYYEQYF
TRBJ2-5,TRBD1,15,-,TRBV6-5,TGTGCCAGCCAACCTTCGGGGACAGTGAAAGAGACCCAGTACTTC,CASQPSGTVKETQYF
TRBJ1-2,-,14,-,TRBV7-2,TGTGCCAGCAGCTTAGCGACAACTTACTATGGCTACACCTTC,CASSLATTYYGYTF
TRBJ2-2,-,13,-,TRBV6-6,TGTGCCAGCAAGACCAGGGTTACCGGGGAGCTGTTTTTT,CASKTRVTGELFF
TRBJ2-2,-,15,-,TRBV6-4,TGTGCCAGCAGTGACAAGGGGGCGAACACCGGGGAGCTGTTTTTT,CASSDKGANTGELFF
TRBJ1-1,-,13,-,TRBV7-3,TGTGCCAGCAGCTTAGACAGCTACACTGAAGCTTTCTTT,CASSLDSYTEAFF
TRBJ1-4,-,14,-,TRBV27,TGTGCCAGCAGTTTAAGGCGGGCCGATGAAAAACTGTTTTTT,CASSLRRADEKLFF
TRBJ2-7,TRBD1,14,-,TRBV10-3,TGTGCCATCAGCCCGGACAGGCACCGCGGCGAGCAGTACTTC,CAISPDRHRGEQYF
TRBJ1-6,-,17,once,TRBV7-9,TGTGCCAGCAGCTCGAGGTCCAGGGGTTCCTATAATTCACCCCTCCACTTT,CASSSRSRGSYNSPLHF
TRBJ2-3,TRBD2,14,-,TRBV3-1/TRBV3-2,TGTGCCAGCAGCCAAGTTGCTAGCGGGGTGACGCAGTATTTT,CASSQVASGVTQYF
TRBJ1-2,-,12,-,TRBV29-1,TGCAGCGTAAGGAACAGGAACTATGGCTACACCTTC,CSVRNRNYGYTF
TRBJ1-4,-,15,-,TRBV6-6,TGTGCCAGCAGTGCCGGCAAAGAGGCTAATGAAAAACTGTTTTTT,CASSAGKEANEKLFF
TRBJ2-3,-,14,-,TRBV9,TGTGCCAGCAGCTTACAGGGCTACACAGATACGCAGTATTTT,CASSLQGYTDTQYF
TRBJ2-1,TRBD1,13,-,TRBV12-3/TRBV12-4,TGTGCCAGCAGCTTAACAGGGGTCAATGAGCAGTTCTTC,CASSLTGVNEQFF
TRBJ1-5,-,14,-,TRBV29-1,TGCAGCGTTTCTGACAGCGGGGTTGGTCAGCCCCAGCATTTT,CSVSDSGVGQPQHF
TRBJ2-5,-,16,once,TRBV4-2,TGTGCCAGCAGCCAAGATCTTGCGGGCTTTGAAGAGACCCAGTACTTC,CASSQDLAGFEETQYF
TRBJ1-6,-,15,-,TRBV7-8,TGTGCCAGCAGCTTAGACAGGATTTATAATTCACCCCTCCACTTT,CASSLDRIYNSPLHF
TRBJ2-1,-,12,-,TRBV11-3,TGTGCCAGCAGCCAGCTAGATCGGGAGCAGTTCTTC,CASSQLDREQFF
TRBJ2-7,TRBD1,14,-,TRBV9,TGTGCCAGCAGCCCCGGGACAGCCTCCTACGAGCAGTACTTC,CASSPGTASYEQYF